Reported below is one T cell receptor beta chain. Co-extracted RNA and DNA came from 20-30 mg of unsorted bulk tissue. The data belong to a study of tumor-infiltrating lymphocytes in primary liver carcinoma. Starting material of 450 to 500 ng total RNA yielded TCR beta cDNA via a constant-region primer. Libraries covering TCR beta were generated through three nested multiplex PCR rounds (using a slightly modified ARM-PCR). With TRBV1-TRBV30 forward primers and a C-beta reverse primer, the first two PCR rounds were run for around 11 cycles each. A single record per CDR3 protein comes from TCRdb applying MiXCR to the multiplex PCR reads. The sample gives 80,000 to 100,000 distinct CDR3 sequences, 65% to 70% of which show up once; around 27% is in the top ten. The CDR3 has 14 amino acids. The V and J ends lost 4 bases and 4 bases, in that order; junction bases with no gene match: 5. Germline CDR1 is SNHLY and CDR2 is FYNNEI.

The sequence derives from a man aged 35 to 55 with primary liver carcinoma and hepatitis B virus infection. The sample taken for sequencing was tumor-adjacent normal liver tissue. The rearrangement links TRBV2 to TRBJ2-3, with 7 bases lining up with TRBD1. The DNA for the CDR3 is TGTGCCAGCAGTGGAGGGGGCAAATCAGATACGCAGTATTTT. This gives the protein CASSGGGKSDTQYF.